The next 21 T cell receptor beta chains were all read from a single sample in a study of identical twins. TCRdb analysed the 5' RACE reads with MiXCR anew, one entry per CDR3 protein. The sample yields around 490,000 distinct CDR3 sequences, more than 13% seen once. This sample also belongs to another study, concerning yellow fever vaccine responses in identical twins.

The sample taken for sequencing was CD4+ T cells sorted from blood. The source of these receptors is a woman under 30 in good health.

CDR3 sequence: CSVDLEIGTDTQYF. The CDR3, as DNA: TGCAGCGTTGACCTGGAAATAGGCACAGATACGCAGTATTTT. The chain carries TRBV29-1 and TRBJ2-3, with no clear D. CDR1 SQVTM and CDR2 ANQGSEA come from the germline V gene. V lost 3 bases and J lost 1, with 11 bases in between. The CDR3 has 14 residues.

The chain links TRBV12-3 or TRBV12-4 to TRBJ2-3; D is possibly TRBD1 (5 bases). Trimming took off 5 bases at V and 5 bases at J, with 11 bases between the two ends. This CDR3 spans 13 amino acids. The CDR3 is CASSRTGRDTQYF. CDR3 coding DNA: TGTGCCAGCAGTAGAACAGGCCGAGATACGCAGTATTTT.

This clonotype was detected only a few times. The chain uses TRBV18 and TRBJ1-4; no clear D gene. The length of the CDR3 is 15 residues. Germline values: CDR1 KGHSH, CDR2 LQKENI. The V and J ends lost 3 bases and 4 bases respectively, with 12 bases between them. The DNA for the CDR3 is TGTGCCAGCTCACCGCTTCAGACACATAATGAAAAACTGTTTTTT. Translation gives CASSPLQTHNEKLFF.

The table lists this clonotype with a few counts. The genes are TRBV2 and TRBJ2-3; 16 bases align to TRBD2. This CDR3 is 16 amino acids long. Germline CDR1 and CDR2: SNHLY and FYNNEI. With 7 bases clipped from V and 1 base from J, the junction kept 2 bases outside the gene matches. CDR3 region: CASIGTSGGGTDTQYF. The CDR3 DNA sequence: TGTGCCAGCATCGGGACTAGCGGGGGGGGCACAGATACGCAGTATTTT.

The V gene is TRBV6-2 or TRBV6-3, the J gene TRBJ1-5; D is possibly TRBD1 (5 bases). Per germline, CDR1 MNHEY and CDR2 SVGEGT. Trimming removed 0 bases at V and 4 bases at J, with 13 bases between. The CDR3 length is 16 residues. The CDR3 loop reads CASSYSGGDGNQPQHF. The CDR3 nucleotides are TGTGCCAGCAGTTACTCGGGAGGGGATGGTAATCAGCCCCAGCATTTT.

This clonotype was observed a few times. The chain couples TRBV10-3 to TRBJ2-1; 7 bases align to TRBD2. Trimming cost V 4 bases and J 3 bases; bases outside gene matches: 6. Germline V gene sequence: CDR1 ENHRY, CDR2 SYGVKD. This CDR3 is built from 15 residues. CDR3 bases: TGTGCCATCAGTGGGGGGGGAGGACACTACAATGAGCAGTTCTTC. It is translated as CAISGGGGHYNEQFF.

This clonotype was detected a few times. V gene TRBV25-1 combines with J gene TRBJ1-6; D may be TRBD1 (6 bases). Germline values: CDR1 MGHDK, CDR2 SYGVNS. Deletions cut 6 bases from V and 9 bases from J, with 15 bases between. The length of the CDR3 is 14 residues. CDR3 DNA: TGTGCCAGCAGCGGGGGCTTCCTAGGTTCACCCCTCCACTTT. Translated, it gives CASSGGFLGSPLHF.

V is TRBV25-1 and J is TRBJ2-5, with D perhaps TRBD1 (5 bases). This CDR3 spans 13 amino acids. Germline CDR1 and CDR2: MGHDK and SYGVNS. V was clipped by 8 bases and J by 5 bases, with 15 bases between them. CDR3 region: CASSKKGLETQYF. The DNA for the CDR3 is TGTGCCAGCTCTAAGAAGGGGCTGGAGACCCAGTACTTC.

This clonotype was observed a few times. The chain recombines TRBV14 with TRBJ2-7; 10 bases are shared with TRBD1. Germline V CDR1 and CDR2: SGHDN, FVKESK. The CDR3 covers 17 residues. V gave up 1 base and J gave up 3 bases; unmatched junction bases: 9. CDR3 loop: CASSQGQGAHLFYEQYF. CDR3 DNA: TGTGCCAGCAGCCAAGGACAGGGGGCTCACCTGTTCTACGAGCAGTACTTC.

The V call is TRBV18, the J call TRBJ2-2; no definite D call. Germline V gene lookup returns CDR1 KGHSH and CDR2 LQKENI. CDR3 length: 14 residues. Trimming left V 3 bases short and J 5 bases short, with 10 bases between. CDR3 sequence reads: CASSPASRTGELFF. In DNA, the CDR3 is TGTGCCAGCTCACCGGCCAGCCGAACCGGGGAGCTGTTTTTT.

The table lists this clonotype with a few counts. The V gene is TRBV29-1, the J gene TRBJ2-7; maybe TRBD1 (6 bases). V lost 4 bases and J 4 bases, leaving 17 bases between the germline ends. Germline V CDR1 and CDR2: SQVTM, ANQGSEA. The CDR3 extends over 14 amino acids. CDR3 bases: TGCAGCGTTGCCGACAGGCTCGTGGGATACGAGCAGTACTTC. Translation gives CSVADRLVGYEQYF.

The V gene is TRBV7-2, the J gene TRBJ2-7; TRBD2 matches 9 bases. J lost 4 bases, V lost 5 bases, and 9 bases had no gene match. The CDR3 extends over 15 amino acids. CDR1 SGHTA and CDR2 FQGNSA come from the germline V gene. The CDR3 reads CASSKILAGRYEQYF. The CDR3 DNA is TGTGCCAGCAGCAAGATTCTAGCGGGGAGGTACGAGCAGTACTTC. The full variable domain, its missing parts supplied by reference TRBV7-2 and TRBJ2-7, is GAGVSQSPSNKVTEKGKDVELRCDPISGHTALYWYRQSLGQGLEFLIYFQGNSAPDKSGLPSDRFSAERTGGSVSTLTIQRTQQEDSAVYLCASSKILAGRYEQYFGPGTRLTVT.

This clonotype was seen ten or more times. The V and J genes are TRBV12-3 or TRBV12-4 and TRBJ2-1; 8 nucleotides align to TRBD2. CDR3 size: 14 residues. V trimming: 6 bases; J trimming: 6 bases; junction bases outside the gene matches: 7. The chain's CDR3 is CASSRGTRGNEQFF. CDR3 nucleotide sequence: TGTGCCAGCAGCCGAGGGACTAGGGGCAATGAGCAGTTCTTC.

The chain has TRBV5-1 and TRBJ2-3; perhaps TRBD2 as D (7 bases). V lost 0 bases and J 0 bases, leaving 14 bases between the germline ends. Germline V gene data show CDR1 as SGHRS and CDR2 as YFSETQ. The CDR3 spans 17 residues. The CDR3 sequence: CASSLGKGGISTDTQYF. The CDR3 DNA is TGCGCCAGCAGCTTGGGTAAGGGGGGGATCAGCACAGATACGCAGTATTTT. The variable domain in full, completed from reference TRBV5-1 and TRBJ2-3, reads KAGVTQTPRYLIKTRGQQVTLSCSPISGHRSVSWYQQTPGQGLQFLFEYFSETQRNKGNFPGRFSGRQFSNSRSEMNVSTLELGDSALYLCASSLGKGGISTDTQYFGPGTRLTVL.

This clonotype was found a few times. The V gene is TRBV7-2, the J gene TRBJ2-7, with a weak D call TRBD2 (5 bases). The germline V and J ends were trimmed by 5 bases and 1 base, with 12 bases remaining between them. The CDR3 length is 14 residues. Per germline, CDR1 SGHTA and CDR2 FQGNSA. The CDR3 loop reads CASSRAGISYEQYF. CDR3 nucleotides: TGTGCCAGCAGCCGAGCCGGGATATCCTACGAGCAGTACTTC.

This chain joins TRBV10-3 and TRBJ2-3; 11 bases match TRBD2. V was pared by 6 bases and J by 4 bases, with 3 bases of the junction left unmatched. CDR1 is ENHRY and CDR2 is SYGVKD in the germline V gene. CDR3 size: 14 residues. The CDR3 loop is CAIRTSGTSDTQYF. CDR3 nucleotides: TGTGCCATCAGGACTAGCGGGACATCAGATACGCAGTATTTT.

This clonotype occurred a few times. The rearrangement joins TRBV29-1 to TRBJ1-1, with TRBD1 matching 9 bases. Germline loops: CDR1 SQVTM, CDR2 ANQGSEA. The CDR3 runs 12 residues. V lost 7 bases to trimming and J lost 5 bases; unmatched junction nucleotides: 5. CDR3 residues: CSGRQGGTEAFF. In nucleotides, the CDR3 is TGCAGCGGCCGACAGGGGGGAACTGAAGCTTTCTTT.

The rearrangement joins TRBV20-1 to TRBJ2-1; 11 nucleotides match TRBD2. The V gene's germline CDR1 is DFQATT and CDR2 SNEGSKA (reference sequence). The CDR3 extends over 16 amino acids. After removal of 3 bases from V and 7 bases from J, the junction contained 11 bases not matched to a gene. The CDR3 here is CSASSGRAKIRNEQFF. The CDR3 DNA follows: TGCAGTGCTAGTAGCGGGAGGGCCAAAATTCGTAATGAGCAGTTCTTC.

There are many counts of this clonotype. The V and J genes are TRBV12-3 or TRBV12-4 and TRBJ1-1; D is ambiguous. V lost 6 bases, J lost 4 bases, and 12 bases lay in between. The CDR3 spans 13 residues. The CDR3 is CASSKNGVTEAFF. CDR3 DNA sequence: TGTGCCAGCAGCAAAAATGGGGTCACTGAAGCTTTCTTT.

The chain combines TRBV4-3 with TRBJ2-1; D is possibly TRBD2 (6 bases). The CDR3 is 15 amino acids. The germline V gene has CDR1 LGHNA and CDR2 YSLEER. Trimming cost V 4 bases and J 5 bases, with 15 bases left between them. The CDR3 DNA reads as TGCGCCAGCAGCCTGACCGGGACTCGGAACAATGAGCAGTTCTTC. Its translation is CASSLTGTRNNEQFF.

The chain couples TRBV5-4 to TRBJ1-1; the D is unclear. Germline V gives CDR1 SGHNT, CDR2 YYREEE (reference sequence). The CDR3 is 15 amino acids. Trimming left V 0 bases short and J 0 bases short, with 9 bases between. CDR3 loop: CASSLEPTLNTEAFF. The CDR3 DNA follows: TGTGCCAGCAGCTTGGAACCCACCCTGAACACTGAAGCTTTCTTT.